The rows below give T cell receptor beta chains drawn from one sample of a study of control samples from healthy donors and cancer patients. Sequencing was performed with immunoSEQ multiplex PCR; in TCRdb, only in-frame clones are kept and a portion is missing. The data contain about 140,000 clones, 85% to 95% of them singletons. The sequencing input was blood. Source of these receptors: a man in his forties or fifties in good health. Both conserved end residues are part of each CDR3. A D gene is named only where the DNA matches it firmly. Size tells how often a clone was seen (once, few, many) or the class of an expanded clone, and some rows leave it out.

.,TRBV6-5,.,TRBJ1-2,15,TGTGCCAGCAGTTACTCGGGGGCCTCTAACTATGGCTACACCTTC,CASSYSGASNYGYTF
.,TRBV13,TRBD1,TRBJ1-1,14,TGTGCCAGCAGCTTTAGACAGGGGAGCACTGAAGCTTTCTTT,CASSFRQGSTEAFF
.,TRBV28,.,TRBJ1-5,15,TGTGCCAGCAGTTTACGGCTAAATAGCAATCAGCCCCAGCATTTT,CASSLRLNSNQPQHF
.,TRBV11-2,.,TRBJ2-7,13,TGTGCCAGCAGTATACAAAGTGCCTACGAGCAGTACTTC,CASSIQSAYEQYF
.,TRBV19,TRBD1,TRBJ2-2,14,TGTGCCAGTGGACAGGGATCCTCCACCGGGGAGCTGTTTTTT,CASGQGSSTGELFF
.,TRBV2,TRBD1,TRBJ2-4,14,TGTGCCAGCAGTGAAGCGCAAGGGGGCGGCATTCAGTACTTC,CASSEAQGGGIQYF
few,TRBV21-1,.,TRBJ1-3,15,TGTGCCAGCAGAGAGAAGCCATACATCGGAGGCACCATATATTTT,CASREKPYIGGTIYF
.,TRBV7-2,.,TRBJ2-5,15,TGTGCCAGCAGCTTCAAGACAGGACGGGGAGAGACCCAGTACTTC,CASSFKTGRGETQYF
.,TRBV28,.,TRBJ2-1,11,TGTGCCAGCAGAAGCCGGCATGAGCAGTTCTTC,CASRSRHEQFF
.,TRBV11-3,.,TRBJ1-3,14,TGTGCCAGCAGCATTAGGGGGTCTGGAAACACCATATATTTT,CASSIRGSGNTIYF
once,TRBV28,.,TRBJ1-1,12,TGTGCCAGCAAACTGGGGAACACTGAAGCTTTCTTT,CASKLGNTEAFF
.,TRBV6-5,.,TRBJ1-5,14,TGTGCCAGCAGTTACTCAGGGGGTGGTCAGCCCCAGCATTTT,CASSYSGGGQPQHF
.,TRBV7-9,.,TRBJ1-2,14,TGTGCCAGCAGCTTAGATTGGCCGGGAACCTACCACACCTTC,CASSLDWPGTYHTF
.,TRBV27,.,TRBJ2-1,14,TGTGCCAGCAGTTTAGCGGGGCGCTACAATGAGCAGTTCTTC,CASSLAGRYNEQFF
.,TRBV7-2,TRBD1,TRBJ1-5,15,TGTGCCAGCAGCTGGGGACAGGCGCGCAATCAGCCCCAGCATTTT,CASSWGQARNQPQHF
.,TRBV14,.,TRBJ2-7,16,TGTGCCAGCAGCCAAGAAAGGGCAGGTCGCACCTACGAGCAGTACTTC,CASSQERAGRTYEQYF
.,TRBV5-5,.,TRBJ2-2,16,TGTGCCAGCAGCGTAAACTCGGGATTGAACACCGGGGAGCTGTTTTTT,CASSVNSGLNTGELFF
.,TRBV28,.,TRBJ1-2,12,TGTGCCAGCAGTTTACCCGGTAATGGCTACACCTTC,CASSLPGNGYTF
.,TRBV6-2/TRBV6-3,TRBD1,TRBJ2-4,17,TGTGCCAGCAGCCCCGACAGGGGGCGAATAGCCAAAAACATTCAGTACTTC,CASSPDRGRIAKNIQYF
.,TRBV10-3,TRBD2,TRBJ2-7,16,TGTGCCATCAGTGAGTCCCTAGCGGGGGGGCACCTCGAGCAGTACTTC,CAISESLAGGHLEQYF
.,TRBV29-1,.,TRBJ2-7,13,TGCAGCGCCCGGACTTTCACCACCCACGAGCAGTACTTC,CSARTFTTHEQYF
.,TRBV24-1,.,TRBJ1-2,14,TGTGCCACCAGTGACCCAAAGAAGGAATATGGCTACACCTTC,CATSDPKKEYGYTF
.,TRBV6-5,TRBD2,TRBJ2-3,14,TGTGCCAGCACGACTAGCGGGAGCACAGATACGCAGTATTTT,CASTTSGSTDTQYF
.,TRBV5-6,.,TRBJ2-5,15,TGTGCCAGCAGCTACTTCCCAAGCGGCCAAGAGACCCAGTACTTC,CASSYFPSGQETQYF
once,TRBV4-1,.,TRBJ1-4,14,TGCGCCAGCAGCTTTCGTTCCTTGGGGGAAAAACTGTTTTTT,CASSFRSLGEKLFF
.,TRBV15,.,TRBJ1-5,15,TGTGCCACCAGCAGAGATCGAGCCGTTAGTTTGCCCCAGCATTTT,CATSRDRAVSLPQHF
.,TRBV6-2/TRBV6-3,.,TRBJ1-1,14,TGTGCCAGCAGTTACTCGACCAGGGCGCGGTGGGCTTTCTTT,CASSYSTRARWAFF
.,TRBV2,TRBD1,TRBJ2-3,16,TGTGCCAGCAGTCTACAGGGGGCTTCTAGCACAGATACGCAGTATTTT,CASSLQGASSTDTQYF
.,TRBV4-1,.,TRBJ2-1,12,TGCGCCAGCAGCCAAGCGGGAAAGGGGCAGTTCTTC,CASSQAGKGQFF
.,TRBV7-9,.,TRBJ1-6,14,TGTGCCAGCAGCCTCATGGGGCGAAATTCACCCCTCCACTTT,CASSLMGRNSPLHF
.,TRBV7-2,TRBD2,TRBJ2-4,18,TGTGCCAGCAGCTTAGTTATTAGCGGGGGGCTAGCCAAAAACATTCAGTACTTC,CASSLVISGGLAKNIQYF
.,TRBV25-1,.,TRBJ1-5,13,TGTGCCAGCAGAGCCGGACAGTCGGGGGCCCAGCATTTT,CASRAGQSGAQHF
.,TRBV29-1,.,TRBJ1-2,13,TGCAGCGTTGAGAGGAGGGGTGAAAATGGCTACACCTTC,CSVERRGENGYTF
.,TRBV7-9,.,TRBJ1-1,15,TGTGCCAGCAGCTCGGACCGAGAAGGGGGCACTGAAGCTTTCTTT,CASSSDREGGTEAFF
.,TRBV11-1,TRBD1,TRBJ2-2,15,TGTGCCAGCAGGAAGACAGGGACGGACACCGGGGAGCTGTTTTTT,CASRKTGTDTGELFF
.,TRBV15,TRBD1,TRBJ1-5,15,TGTGCCACCAGCCCGCGACAGGGGAGCAATCAGCCCCAGCATTTT,CATSPRQGSNQPQHF
.,TRBV9,.,TRBJ2-7,14,TGTGCCAGCAGCCCCGGGACTGGTCCCTACGAGCAGTACTTC,CASSPGTGPYEQYF
few,TRBV6-1,TRBD1,TRBJ1-6,15,TGTGCCAGCAGTGACCTGGACAGGGACCGAACACCCCTCCACTTT,CASSDLDRDRTPLHF
.,TRBV7-9,TRBD2,TRBJ2-3,18,TGTGCCAGCAGCTTTCCCAAATCTAGCGGGAGAATGGCAGATACGCAGTATTTT,CASSFPKSSGRMADTQYF
.,TRBV6-5,TRBD2,TRBJ2-1,14,TGTGCCAGCAACGGGGGACTAGCGGGAGGAAGGCAGTTCTTC,CASNGGLAGGRQFF
.,TRBV18,TRBD1,TRBJ2-5,15,TGTGCCAGCTCACCAGCAGGGGGAAGGCAAGAGACCCAGTACTTC,CASSPAGGRQETQYF
.,TRBV29-1,.,TRBJ2-7,13,TGCAGCGTTGGGGGACTGGGTTCCTACGAGCAGTACTTC,CSVGGLGSYEQYF
.,TRBV30,TRBD1,TRBJ2-2,14,TGTGCCTGGCCCGGGACAGGGGTTTCCGGGGAGCTGTTTTTT,CAWPGTGVSGELFF
.,TRBV28,.,TRBJ1-5,11,TGTGCCAGCAGTTTAAGTGGACCCCAGCATTTT,CASSLSGPQHF
.,TRBV18,TRBD1,TRBJ1-2,15,TGTGCCAGCTCAGCCGGGACAGGAGCCCACTATGGCTACACCTTC,CASSAGTGAHYGYTF
.,TRBV24-1,.,TRBJ2-3,13,TGTGCCACCAGTGATTTTGGGGGGGATACGCAGTATTTT,CATSDFGGDTQYF
.,TRBV7-8,TRBD1,TRBJ1-4,17,TGTGCCAGCAGCGCCGACAGGGGACGCTTTAGTAATGAAAAACTGTTTTTT,CASSADRGRFSNEKLFF
.,TRBV5-4,.,TRBJ1-4,15,TGTGCCAGCAGCTTGGGCAGGGAAAGTAATGAAAAACTGTTTTTT,CASSLGRESNEKLFF
.,TRBV29-1,.,TRBJ2-4,13,TGCAGCGTGGGGGGCCTAGCCAAAAACATTCAGTACTTC,CSVGGLAKNIQYF
.,TRBV29-1,TRBD1,TRBJ1-1,14,TGCAGCGTTGGCGAAAGGGGGCGAGGCACTGAAGCTTTCTTT,CSVGERGRGTEAFF
.,TRBV18,TRBD1,TRBJ1-2,15,TGTGCCAGCTCACCCCGGGACAGGGGGCCGAATGGCTACACCTTC,CASSPRDRGPNGYTF
.,TRBV7-9,TRBD1,TRBJ1-2,14,TGTGCCAGTGGGACAGGGGGCTATAAAGGTGGCTACACCTTC,CASGTGGYKGGYTF
.,TRBV6-6,TRBD2,TRBJ2-7,15,TGTGCCAGCAGTTACTTGCGGACTAGCTCCTACGAGCAGTACTTC,CASSYLRTSSYEQYF
.,TRBV7-3,TRBD1,TRBJ2-2,13,TGTGCCAGCAGCGACAGGGGGACCGGGGAGCTGTTTTTT,CASSDRGTGELFF
.,TRBV13,.,TRBJ1-1,16,TGTGCCAGCAGCTTAGGCCGTGGGGGGGCGCGAACTGAAGCTTTCTTT,CASSLGRGGARTEAFF